A single sample is the source of the 29 T cell receptor beta chains below, sequenced in a study of T cells in tumors after PD-1 blockade (dated 2019 in TCRdb). The time point label, read with the paper, signifies: before anti-PD-1 therapy. To prepare the library, the immunoSEQ multiplex PCR assay was applied. The table was pulled from immuneACCESS by TCRdb, which kept in-frame rearrangements only. Such tables lose some clones; where checked, under half of the loss comes from unresolved V genes, and the rest has no known cause. The sample table records 55,000 to 70,000 clones; roughly 75% of these occur just once. Of the sample, 13% is held by the ten largest clones. The sample here was PBMCs, taken before anti-PD-1 treatment. The receptor set was obtained from a human donor with basal cell carcinoma.

The CDR3 loop is CASSATGPEKLFF. CDR3 DNA: TGTGCCAGCAGCGCTACAGGGCCGGAAAAACTGTTTTTT. This chain connects TRBV5-6 to TRBJ1-4; perhaps TRBD1 as D (6 bases). Germline V lookup: CDR1 SGHDT, CDR2 YYEEEE. The CDR3 spans 13 residues. Trimming pared 4 bases from V and 8 bases from J, leaving 12 bases between.

The V call is TRBV6-6, the J call TRBJ1-2; TRBD1 might be the D (5 bases). Trimming cost V 2 bases and J 0 bases, with 7 bases left between them. Looked up from germline, CDR1 is MNHNY and CDR2 is SVGAGI (reference sequence). This CDR3 region has 14 residues. CDR3 region: CASSYDRTNYGYTF. CDR3 DNA: TGTGCCAGCAGTTACGACAGAACTAACTATGGCTACACCTTC.

The J gene is TRBJ2-1, the V gene TRBV29-1, with D possibly being TRBD2 (5 bases). The V end lost 5 bases, the J end lost 0 bases, and 14 bases lay between the germline ends. CDR3 length: 15 residues. Germline assignment: CDR1 SQVTM and CDR2 ANQGSEA. The CDR3 nucleotides read TGCAGCGTTAATATAGCGCCGAGCTCCTACAATGAGCAGTTCTTC. Translating it yields CSVNIAPSSYNEQFF.

CDR3 nucleotides: TGTGCCAGCAGCTTAGACAGGGGACATGGAAACACCATATATTTT. Residues: CASSLDRGHGNTIYF. The rearrangement joins TRBV11-3 to TRBJ1-3, with D tentatively TRBD1 (6 bases). The germline V gene has CDR1 SGHNT and CDR2 YENEEA. The CDR3 loop spans 15 amino acids. V lost 0 bases and J lost 3, with 9 bases in between.

J is TRBJ2-5 and V is TRBV5-1; possible D gene TRBD2, 6 bases. Germline V lookup: CDR1 SGHRS, CDR2 YFSETQ. The V gene lost 0 bases and the J gene lost 5 bases, with 14 bases spanning the gap. The CDR3 loop spans 15 amino acids. CDR3: CASSLGGANPETQYF. CDR3 DNA: TGCGCCAGCAGCTTGGGCGGGGCAAACCCGGAGACCCAGTACTTC. The full variable domain, its missing parts supplied by reference TRBV5-1 and TRBJ2-5, is KAGVTQTPRYLIKTRGQQVTLSCSPISGHRSVSWYQQTPGQGLQFLFEYFSETQRNKGNFPGRFSGRQFSNSRSEMNVSTLELGDSALYLCASSLGGANPETQYFGPGTRLLVL.

This clone was seen a handful of times. This chain connects TRBV5-1 to TRBJ2-5; possibly TRBD1 or TRBD2 for D (5 bases each). The CDR3 totals 15 residues. The V gene's germline CDR1 is SGHRS and CDR2 YFSETQ. Trimming cost V 1 base and J 5 bases, with 15 bases left between them. In DNA, the CDR3 is TGCGCCAGCAGCTTGCGGGGCACCTATCAGGAGACCCAGTACTTC. It codes for CASSLRGTYQETQYF.

This chain links TRBV5-6 with TRBJ2-4, with D possibly being TRBD1 or TRBD2 (7 bases each). V gave up 6 bases and J gave up 7 bases, with 14 bases separating them. The CDR3 totals 13 residues. Looked up from germline, CDR1 is SGHDT and CDR2 is YYEEEE. CDR3 region: CASITQGGNIQYF. In DNA, the CDR3 is TGTGCCAGCATCACCCAGGGGGGGAACATTCAGTACTTC.

The chain links TRBV5-1 to TRBJ1-5, with D tentatively TRBD1 (6 bases). Per the germline V gene, CDR1 is SGHRS and CDR2 is YFSETQ. This CDR3 has 15 amino acids. V was trimmed by 0 bases and J by 7 bases, leaving 14 bases between them. This CDR3 reads CASSLAGGQGQPQHF. In DNA, the CDR3 is TGCGCCAGCAGCTTGGCCGGGGGCCAAGGACAGCCCCAGCATTTT.

Only a few counts were recorded for this clone. The chain has TRBV30 and TRBJ2-6; the D gene could be TRBD1 or TRBD2 (6 bases each). Trimming took 0 bases from V and 1 from J, leaving 25 bases between them. CDR1 GTSNPN and CDR2 SVGIG come from the germline V gene (reference sequence). CDR3 length: 21 amino acids. As DNA, the CDR3 is TGTGCCTGGAGTGTCCGGGACGGCTATGGGGGCGGGATGTCTGGGGCCAACGTCCTGACTTTC. Amino acid sequence: CAWSVRDGYGGGMSGANVLTF.

This clone was seen a few times. This chain uses TRBV10-3 with TRBJ1-1; D is undetermined. V dropped 6 bases and J dropped 0 bases, with 8 bases sitting between them. CDR1 and CDR2 (germline): ENHRY, SYGVKD. The CDR3 is made up of 13 amino acids. The CDR3 DNA reads as TGTGCCATCAGGGCAGATATGAACACTGAAGCTTTCTTT. This encodes CAIRADMNTEAFF.

The chain joins TRBV5-6 to TRBJ2-7; 9 nucleotides align to TRBD2. The ends lost 4 bases at V and 1 base at J; junction bases unmatched: 6. The CDR3 extends over 15 amino acids. Germline V gives CDR1 SGHDT, CDR2 YYEEEE. This CDR3 reads CASSTSGLASYEQYF. CDR3 DNA sequence: TGTGCCAGCAGCACATCGGGACTAGCATCCTACGAGCAGTACTTC. Drawing the rest from reference TRBV5-6 and TRBJ2-7, the complete variable domain is DAGVTQSPTHLIKTRGQQVTLRCSPKSGHDTVSWYQQALGQGPQFIFQYYEEEERQRGNFPDRFSGHQFPNYSSELNVNALLLGDSALYLCASSTSGLASYEQYFGPGTRLTVT.

The genes are TRBV6-2 or TRBV6-3 and TRBJ1-4; maybe TRBD1 (6 bases). In germline, CDR1 is MNHEY, CDR2 SVGEGT. This CDR3 comprises 16 residues. The V and J ends lost 5 bases and 7 bases respectively, with 20 bases between them. The CDR3 bases are TGTGCCAGCAGTAACCTGCTTGGGGGGGCCCCTGAAAAACTGTTTTTT. This encodes CASSNLLGGAPEKLFF.

This rearrangement joins TRBV7-3 to TRBJ2-7; 8 bases line up with TRBD2. This CDR3 comprises 15 residues. The J segment lost 1 base and the V segment lost 2 bases, leaving 4 bases of the junction unmatched. Germline-derived CDR1 and CDR2 are SGHTA and FQGTGA. DNA of the CDR3: TGTGCCAGCAGCTTAGAGCGGGGGCCGTCCTACGAGCAGTACTTC. Translating it yields CASSLERGPSYEQYF.

The chain couples TRBV7-2 to TRBJ2-1; 11 bases are shared with TRBD2. Trimming took 5 bases from V and 7 from J; bases not matched to a gene: 7. Germline lookup yields CDR1 SGHTA and CDR2 FQGNSA. The CDR3 is made up of 15 amino acids. Here the CDR3 reads CASSQLTSGGNEQFF. CDR3 sequence (DNA): TGTGCCAGCAGCCAACTTACTAGCGGGGGAAATGAGCAGTTCTTC.

The rearrangement joins TRBV5-1 to TRBJ2-7; no firm D call. CDR1 and CDR2 (germline): SGHRS, YFSETQ. CDR3 length equals 11 residues. The V end lost 0 bases, the J end lost 5 bases, and 3 bases lay between the germline ends. The CDR3 DNA sequence: TGCGCCAGCAGCTTGGTCGACGAGCAGTACTTC. Translating it yields CASSLVDEQYF.

The gene calls are TRBV19 and TRBJ1-1; D is uncertain. The V gene's germline CDR1 is LNHDA and CDR2 SQIVND (reference sequence). Trimming removed 4 bases at V and 0 bases at J, with 6 bases between. The CDR3 sequence is 13 residues long. The CDR3 DNA sequence: TGTGCCAGTAGTACCCAGATGAACACTGAAGCTTTCTTT. This encodes CASSTQMNTEAFF. Full variable domain (remainder filled in from reference TRBV19 and TRBJ1-1): DGGITQSPKYLFRKEGQNVTLSCEQNLNHDAMYWYRQDPGQGLRLIYYSQIVNDFQKGDIAEGYSVSREKKESFPLTVTSAQKNPTAFYLCASSTQMNTEAFFGQGTRLTVV.

The V gene is TRBV5-1, the J gene TRBJ1-3, with D possibly TRBD1 on 6 matching bases. V lost 3 bases and J 0 bases, leaving 16 bases between the germline ends. Germline V gene data show CDR1 as SGHRS and CDR2 as YFSETQ. The CDR3 totals 17 residues. The CDR3: CASSSLGTFLSGNTIYF. The DNA of the CDR3 is TGCGCCAGCAGCTCACTGGGGACATTCCTCTCTGGAAACACCATATATTTT.

The genes are TRBV3-1 (or the pseudogene TRBV3-2) and TRBJ1-2; 7 bases map to TRBD1. After removal of 2 bases from V and 4 bases from J, the junction contained 10 bases not matched to a gene. This CDR3 spans 16 amino acids. Germline loops: CDR1 LGHDT, CDR2 YNNKEL (reference sequence). The CDR3 DNA follows: TGTGCCAGCAGCCAACTCGGACAGGTGGATGGCTATGGCTACACCTTC. Its protein product is CASSQLGQVDGYGYTF.

The chain employs TRBV5-1 and TRBJ1-2; D is unresolved. This CDR3 is built from 17 residues. Per the germline V gene, CDR1 is SGHRS and CDR2 is YFSETQ. With 3 bases removed from V and 5 bases from J, the gap between germline ends came to 23 bases. The CDR3 protein is CASSSNPLDGLEYGYTF. The CDR3 nucleotides are TGCGCCAGCAGCTCAAACCCGCTTGACGGTTTAGAATATGGCTACACCTTC.

The chain combines TRBV10-3 with TRBJ1-5; maybe TRBD1 (5 bases). Trimming took 11 bases from V and 7 from J, leaving 15 bases between them. Germline assignment: CDR1 ENHRY and CDR2 SYGVKD. The length of the CDR3 is 12 residues. CDR3 amino acids: CAARGGTQPQHF. In DNA, the CDR3 is TGTGCCGCCCGTGGGGGTACGCAGCCCCAGCATTTT.

The chain carries TRBV29-1 and TRBJ1-1; D gene ambiguous. Trimming took off 4 bases at V and 4 bases at J, with 10 bases between the two ends. CDR3 length equals 12 residues. Germline V lookup: CDR1 SQVTM, CDR2 ANQGSEA. This CDR3 is CSVVLGRTEAFF. The CDR3 coding sequence is TGCAGCGTTGTTTTAGGTCGCACTGAAGCTTTCTTT. The whole variable domain, filled in from reference TRBV29-1 and TRBJ1-1, reads SAVISQKPSRDICQRGTSLTIQCQVDSQVTMMFWYRQQPGQSLTLIATANQGSEATYESGFVIDKFPISRPNLTFSTLTVSNMSPEDSSIYLCSVVLGRTEAFFGQGTRLTVV.

The chain carries TRBV6-5 and TRBJ1-4; D is unclear. The CDR3 runs 15 residues. Trimming cost V 7 bases and J 8 bases, with 20 bases left between them. Germline V lookup: CDR1 MNHEY, CDR2 SVGAGI. The CDR3: CASKPGSLTKEKLFF. The CDR3 DNA reads as TGTGCCAGCAAACCCGGGTCCCTCACCAAGGAAAAACTGTTTTTT.

The chain has TRBV28 and TRBJ2-2, with 7 bases fitting TRBD2. The CDR3 has 15 residues. V shed 6 bases, J shed 4 bases, and the junction held 8 bases outside the gene matches. Germline CDR1 and CDR2: MDHEN and SYDVKM. CDR3 region: CASSPGGAGTGELFF. As DNA, the CDR3 is TGTGCCAGCAGCCCGGGGGGAGCGGGCACCGGGGAGCTGTTTTTT.

This clone was observed a single time. This rearrangement joins TRBV19 to TRBJ1-5; tentatively, D is TRBD1 (5 bases). Trimming pared 5 bases from V and 4 bases from J, leaving 15 bases between. This CDR3 comprises 15 residues. Germline loops: CDR1 LNHDA, CDR2 SQIVND (reference sequence). CDR3 bases: TGTGCCAGTAGTTCTCCGCAGGGTTTAAATCAGCCCCAGCATTTT. Its translation is CASSSPQGLNQPQHF.

The chain combines TRBV5-1 with TRBJ1-2; D possibly corresponds to TRBD1 (5 bases). Germline CDR1 is SGHRS and CDR2 is YFSETQ. The CDR3 length is 14 residues. The V and J ends lost 4 bases and 0 bases respectively, with 10 bases between them. Here the CDR3 DNA reads TGCGCCAGCAGCCGCGAGGGGCCTAACTATGGCTACACCTTC. Protein sequence: CASSREGPNYGYTF.

V and J are TRBV12-3 or TRBV12-4 and TRBJ1-2; 8 bases fit TRBD1. The CDR3 extends over 13 amino acids. The ends lost 5 bases at V and 4 bases at J; junction bases unmatched: 3. The CDR3 nucleotides are TGTGCCAGCAGTCCGGACAGGGTCTATGGCTACACCTTC. This translates into CASSPDRVYGYTF.

The chain links TRBV6-6 to TRBJ1-3, with D unresolved. The CDR3 length is 15 residues. Germline V CDR1 and CDR2: MNHNY, SVGAGI (reference sequence). Trimming took 0 bases from V and 6 from J, leaving 12 bases between them. The CDR3 sequence is CASSYSSGSENTIYF. The DNA for the CDR3 is TGTGCCAGCAGTTACTCGTCTGGGAGCGAAAACACCATATATTTT.

The genes are TRBV12-5 and TRBJ2-2, with unresolved D. Trimming shortened V by 5 bases and J by 2 bases, and 3 bases separated the two germline ends. Germline V gene data show CDR1 as LGHNT and CDR2 as FRNRAP. The CDR3 spans 12 residues. The CDR3 loop is CASGTNTGELFF. CDR3 DNA sequence: TGTGCTAGTGGTACTAACACCGGGGAGCTGTTTTTT.

This clone was picked up many times. V is TRBV29-1 and J is TRBJ1-2; tentatively, D is TRBD1 (5 bases). The CDR3 has 13 residues. V was pared by 6 bases and J by 7 bases, with 18 bases between. CDR1 and CDR2 (germline): SQVTM, ANQGSEA. The CDR3 is CSVTPGRLGGYTF. CDR3 bases: TGCAGCGTCACGCCGGGACGGTTGGGTGGCTACACCTTC.